Below, one T cell receptor (beta chain) is given with its context. The genes are named according to mouse. The CDR3 extends 4 residues past the end of the read, so its final part is completed from the germline J gene. Using CD4, CD8alpha, NKG2D, NKG2ACE and other markers, pooled cutaneous lymph node cells were sorted. It was cDNA, reverse transcribed from extracted RNA, that served as the sequencing template. Libraries were prepared by immunoSEQ multiplex PCR; TCRdb keeps only in-frame clonotypes and omits some of them. The specimen has around 300,000 clones, none found just once. This record belongs to a study of CD8+ T cells in alopecia areata. V dropped 3 bases and J dropped 3; count of bases not matched to a gene: 6. CDR3 length equals 14 residues. CDR1 is SGHDT, CDR2 FRDEAV, per germline.

The chain has TRBV14 and TRBJ2-7; TRBD2 agrees at 7 bases. This TCR derives from a C3H/HeJ mouse with alopecia areata. MHC haplotype: H2-k. Material for sequencing was CD4+ T cells sorted from a lymph node. CDR3 sequence reads: CASSSSGGNYEQYF. The CDR3 DNA, read in part, is TGTGCCAGCAGTTCCTCTGGGGGAAACTAT.